These 13 T cell receptor beta chains originate from one sample sequenced in a study of cytomegalovirus exposure and HLA in healthy donors. Primers: 60 Vbeta forward and 13 Jbeta reverse. Only in-frame clones appear in the TCRdb table, and some are missing; sequencing was by immunoSEQ multiplex PCR. This sample carries about 98,000 clones, roughly 70% of them seen once, and the ten largest clones take roughly 1.8%. Sample: PBMCs. The receptors were sampled from a male donor in good health and CMV-seronegative.

V and J are TRBV7-6 and TRBJ1-1, with TRBD1 matching 7 bases. J gave up 8 bases and V 3 bases, and 3 bases lay outside the gene matches. The CDR3 sequence is 12 residues long. In germline, CDR1 is SGHVS, CDR2 FNYEAQ. CDR3 sequence reads: CASSFMDREAFF. The CDR3 DNA is TGTGCCAGCAGCTTTATGGACAGGGAAGCTTTCTTT.

V and J are TRBV9 and TRBJ1-5, with D possibly matching TRBD1 (6 bases). Looked up from germline, CDR1 is SGDLS and CDR2 is YYNGEE. V lost 3 bases to trimming and J lost 5 bases, with 12 bases between them. This CDR3 is built from 14 residues. CDR3 region: CASSATDSYQPQHF. The CDR3 DNA follows: TGTGCCAGCAGCGCAACGGACAGCTATCAGCCCCAGCATTTT.

The chain is built from TRBV5-4 and TRBJ2-5, with 10 bases fitting TRBD2. Per germline, CDR1 SGHNT and CDR2 YYREEE (reference sequence). CDR3 length: 15 amino acids. V gave up 6 bases and J gave up 2 bases; unmatched junction bases: 7. In DNA form, the CDR3 reads TGTGCCAGCAAATCTGGACTAGCGGAACAAGAGACCCAGTACTTC. This gives the protein CASKSGLAEQETQYF.

This clone was recorded only once. CDR3 region: CSVARGNTGELFF. The CDR3 DNA reads as TGCAGCGTTGCGCGCGGGAACACCGGGGAGCTGTTTTTT. The chain couples TRBV29-1 to TRBJ2-2; D not resolved. The germline CDR1 and CDR2 sequences are SQVTM and ANQGSEA. V was trimmed by 4 bases and J by 1 base, leaving 7 bases between them. The CDR3 contains 13 residues.

The CDR3 reads CASSLDLWREQYF. In DNA form, the CDR3 reads TGCGCCAGCAGCTTGGACTTGTGGAGGGAGCAGTACTTC. V usage is TRBV5-1 and J usage is TRBJ2-7, with a weak D call TRBD2 (5 bases). Trimming took off 0 bases at V and 7 bases at J, with 11 bases between the two ends. CDR1 and CDR2 (germline): SGHRS, YFSETQ. The CDR3 has 13 amino acids. The variable domain in full, completed from reference TRBV5-1 and TRBJ2-7, reads KAGVTQTPRYLIKTRGQQVTLSCSPISGHRSVSWYQQTPGQGLQFLFEYFSETQRNKGNFPGRFSGRQFSNSRSEMNVSTLELGDSALYLCASSLDLWREQYFGPGTRLTVT.

This clone was seen only once. The J gene is TRBJ2-7, the V gene TRBV29-1; the D gene is possibly TRBD2 (6 bases). The V gene's germline CDR1 is SQVTM and CDR2 ANQGSEA. This CDR3 has 14 amino acids. V was trimmed by 6 bases and J by 0 bases, leaving 15 bases between them. The CDR3 bases are TGCAGCGTAGAGGACTACGAACACTCCTACGAGCAGTACTTC. It yields the protein CSVEDYEHSYEQYF.

This chain connects TRBV5-1 to TRBJ1-1; 7 bases are a match to TRBD1. The ends lost 3 bases at V and 3 bases at J; junction bases unmatched: 8. Germline V gene sequence: CDR1 SGHRS, CDR2 YFSETQ. This CDR3 comprises 15 residues. CDR3 in amino acids: CASSSRDRVHTEAFF. CDR3 in DNA: TGCGCCAGCAGCTCCCGGGACAGAGTCCACACTGAAGCTTTCTTT.

The chain is built from TRBV29-1 and TRBJ2-2, with 8 nucleotides matching TRBD1. Germline values: CDR1 SQVTM, CDR2 ANQGSEA. The length of the CDR3 is 14 residues. With 6 bases clipped from V and 8 bases from J, the junction kept 11 bases outside the gene matches. CDR3 sequence (DNA): TGCAGCGTGGAGACAGGGGCCACGGCGGGGGAGCTGTTTTTT. Residues: CSVETGATAGELFF.

This chain uses TRBV2 with TRBJ2-7; D gene unclear. Between the trimmed V and J ends, which lost 0 bases and 6 bases, there was a span of 15 bases. CDR3 length: 15 amino acids. CDR1 is SNHLY and CDR2 is FYNNEI in the germline V gene. The CDR3 nucleotides are TGTGCCAGCAGTGAAGCGCTTCGGCGGCTAGGCGAGCAGTACTTC. Protein: CASSEALRRLGEQYF.

The chain employs TRBV6-5 and TRBJ1-5, with D unresolved. CDR1 MNHEY and CDR2 SVGAGI come from the germline V gene. The CDR3 covers 13 residues. V lost 1 base, J lost 6 bases, and 7 bases lay in between. CDR3: CASSYLSSQPQHF. As DNA, the CDR3 is TGTGCCAGCAGTTACTTGAGTAGTCAGCCCCAGCATTTT.

The rearrangement joins TRBV30 to TRBJ1-6; D is unresolved. This CDR3 has 11 amino acids. Germline assignment: CDR1 GTSNPN and CDR2 SVGIG (reference sequence). With 0 bases removed from V and 11 bases from J, the gap between germline ends came to 5 bases. Written as DNA, the CDR3 is TGTGCCTGGAGTGTTAGTCCACCCCTCCACTTT. The encoded protein is CAWSVSPPLHF.

The rearrangement uses TRBV25-1 and TRBJ1-1; D is ambiguous. Germline V gene lookup returns CDR1 MGHDK and CDR2 SYGVNS. With 1 base removed from V and 7 bases from J, the gap between germline ends came to 16 bases. The CDR3 has 15 residues. The CDR3 is CASSEFGFNADEAFF. CDR3 bases: TGTGCCAGCAGTGAATTCGGGTTCAACGCCGATGAAGCTTTCTTT.

This clone occurred a few times. This chain uses TRBV5-5 with TRBJ2-1, with 7 bases aligning to TRBD2. CDR3 size: 15 residues. V was pared by 0 bases and J by 9 bases, with 9 bases of the junction left unmatched. From germline, CDR1 is SGHKS and CDR2 YYEKEE (reference sequence). Here the CDR3 DNA reads TGTGCCAGCAGCTTGGGATCTAGCGGAGTGGCTGAGCAGTTCTTC. Its protein product is CASSLGSSGVAEQFF. The full variable domain, in which reference TRBV5-5 and TRBJ2-1 provide the parts outside the CDR3, is DAGVTQSPTHLIKTRGQQVTLRCSPISGHKSVSWYQQVLGQGPQFIFQYYEKEERGRGNFPDRFSARQFPNYSSELNVNALLLGDSALYLCASSLGSSGVAEQFFGPGTRLTVL.